The 14 T cell receptor beta chains below all came from one sample that was sequenced in a study of CD8+ T cells in alopecia areata. Reverse transcription of extracted RNA yielded cDNA, which provided the sequencing template. Only in-frame clones appear in the TCRdb table, and some are missing; sequencing was by immunoSEQ multiplex PCR. The data show around 100,000 clones, less than 75% seen once. Treatment defined: oral pan-JAK inhibitor, 5-10 mg twice daily. This specimen consisted of CD8+ T cells sorted from blood, obtained at week 24, from a patient treated with tofacitinib. Receptors were obtained from a human donor with alopecia areata.

The chain links TRBV7-9 to TRBJ1-1; no firm D call. The length of the CDR3 is 13 residues. Trimming took off 2 bases at V and 6 bases at J, with 10 bases between the two ends. Germline V gene lookup returns CDR1 SEHNR and CDR2 FQNEAQ (reference sequence). The CDR3 region is CASSLTSLAEAFF. CDR3 DNA: TGTGCCAGCAGCTTAACGAGTCTTGCTGAAGCTTTCTTT.

In its sample, this clone was seen a few times. The chain is built from TRBV6-1 and TRBJ2-2; the D is unclear. CDR1 is MNHNS, CDR2 SASEGT, per germline. V gave up 1 base and J gave up 3 bases, with 9 bases separating them. The CDR3 is made up of 15 amino acids. In nucleotides, the CDR3 is TGTGCCAGCAGTGAAGTAGTGAAGGACACCGGGGAGCTGTTTTTT. Encoded protein: CASSEVVKDTGELFF.

The chain uses TRBV7-6 and TRBJ2-6, with 8 bases fitting TRBD1. The length of the CDR3 is 17 residues. Germline V CDR1 and CDR2: SGHVS, FNYEAQ. Trimming removed 4 bases from V and 6 bases from J; junction bases left unmatched: 11. The CDR3 nucleotides read TGTGCCAGCAGCTCGACAGGGGTTCGGATAGAGGCCAACGTCCTGACTTTC. Amino acids: CASSSTGVRIEANVLTF.

This clone has only a few counts. The genes are TRBV7-9 and TRBJ2-3, with 13 positions matching TRBD2. CDR1 is SEHNR, CDR2 FQNEAQ, per germline (reference sequence). This CDR3 region has 16 residues. V lost 5 bases and J lost 0; bases outside the gene matches: 2. This CDR3 reads CASSGLAGASTDTQYF. The CDR3 DNA follows: TGTGCCAGCAGCGGACTAGCGGGGGCCAGCACAGATACGCAGTATTTT. Full variable domain (outside the CDR3, taken from reference TRBV7-9 and TRBJ2-3): DTGVSQNPRHKITKRGQNVTFRCDPISEHNRLYWYRQTLGQGPEFLTYFQNEAQLEKSRLLSDRFSAERPKGSFSTLEIQRTEQGDSAMYLCASSGLAGASTDTQYFGPGTRLTVL.

The chain's CDR3 is CAWSTGVSTEAFF. CDR3 bases: TGTGCCTGGTCCACAGGGGTTAGTACTGAAGCTTTCTTT. The V and J genes are TRBV30 and TRBJ1-1, with 7 bases lining up with TRBD1. The trim removed 5 bases at V and 5 bases at J, leaving 8 bases unmatched. Germline V gives CDR1 GTSNPN, CDR2 SVGIG (reference sequence). This CDR3 has 13 residues.

This chain links TRBV15 with TRBJ1-2, with 7 bases fitting TRBD1. J gave up 2 bases and V 0 bases, and 3 bases lay outside the gene matches. CDR1 LNHNV and CDR2 YYDKDF come from the germline V gene (reference sequence). The CDR3 is 15 amino acids. The DNA for the CDR3 is TGTGCCACCAGCAGAGATCTGACAGGGAACTATGGCTACACCTTC. The encoded protein is CATSRDLTGNYGYTF. Supplemented by reference TRBV15 and TRBJ1-2, the full variable domain reads DAMVIQNPRYQVTQFGKPVTLSCSQTLNHNVMYWYQQKSSQAPKLLFHYYDKDFNNEADTPDNFQSRRPNTSFCFLDIRSPGLGDTAMYLCATSRDLTGNYGYTFGSGTRLTVV.

The chain has TRBV15 and TRBJ2-1, with TRBD1 identical over 10 bases. Germline-derived CDR1 and CDR2 are LNHNV and YYDKDF (reference sequence). The CDR3 is 15 residues long. The V and J ends lost 4 bases and 5 bases, in that order; junction bases with no gene match: 5. Here the CDR3 DNA reads TGTGCCACCAGCATGACAGGGGGCGAAGACAATGAGCAGTTCTTC. This codes for CATSMTGGEDNEQFF.

V gene TRBV5-4 combines with J gene TRBJ1-1; D unresolved. Trimming stripped 1 base from V and 1 base from J, with 2 bases between. Germline CDR1 SGHNT, CDR2 YYREEE (reference sequence). CDR3 size: 12 residues. In nucleotides, the CDR3 is TGTGCCAGCAGCTTGTGGAACACTGAAGCTTTCTTT. This codes for CASSLWNTEAFF. The complete variable domain, with remaining parts taken from reference TRBV5-4 and TRBJ1-1, reads ETGVTQSPTHLIKTRGQQVTLRCSSQSGHNTVSWYQQALGQGPQFIFQYYREEENGRGNFPPRFSGLQFPNYSSELNVNALELDDSALYLCASSLWNTEAFFGQGTRLTVV.

This rearrangement joins TRBV29-1 to TRBJ1-1; D might be TRBD1 (5 bases). The ends were cut back, 5 bases at V and 1 base at J, with 14 bases in the middle. Germline values: CDR1 SQVTM, CDR2 ANQGSEA. The CDR3 runs 14 residues. In DNA, the CDR3 is TGCAGCGTTTTGCTGGGGGTCTGGAACACTGAAGCTTTCTTT. Amino acid sequence: CSVLLGVWNTEAFF.

V gene TRBV2 combines with J gene TRBJ1-2, with D uncertain. With 2 bases removed from V and 3 bases from J, the gap between germline ends came to 7 bases. The germline V gene encodes CDR1 SNHLY and CDR2 FYNNEI. The CDR3 runs to 13 residues. DNA of the CDR3: TGTGCCAGCAGTGAATCTTACCACTATGGCTACACCTTC. Translation: CASSESYHYGYTF.

This rearrangement joins TRBV4-1 to TRBJ2-7, with 10 bases that match TRBD2. The CDR3 covers 16 residues. With V trimmed by 2 bases and J by 3 bases, 7 bases remained unmatched. The germline CDR1 and CDR2 sequences are MGHRA and YSYEKL. The CDR3 reads CASSQRHLAGVYEQYF. Here the CDR3 DNA reads TGCGCCAGCAGCCAAAGACATCTAGCGGGGGTCTACGAGCAGTACTTC.

The chain has TRBV10-3 and TRBJ2-1; 10 bases align to TRBD2. The CDR3 runs to 16 residues. V was pared by 7 bases and J by 2 bases, with 8 bases of the junction left unmatched. Germline V CDR1 and CDR2: ENHRY, SYGVKD. The CDR3 coding sequence is TGTGCCATCATTATAACCGGGACTAGCGCCTACAATGAGCAGTTCTTC. Translated: CAIIITGTSAYNEQFF.

This chain links TRBV2 with TRBJ2-7; D unresolved. V lost 10 bases, J lost 6 bases, and 13 bases lay in between. The CDR3 is 11 amino acids. Germline CDR1 is SNHLY and CDR2 is FYNNEI. The CDR3 spells CATVTVSEQYF. The CDR3 region has the DNA TGTGCCACCGTAACCGTCTCCGAGCAGTACTTC.

This sequence joins TRBV2 and TRBJ2-5; weak D call: TRBD1 (7 bases). Trimming pared 1 base from V and 5 bases from J, leaving 14 bases between. CDR1 is SNHLY and CDR2 is FYNNEI in the germline V gene. The CDR3 has 15 residues. The CDR3 loop is CASSEVEGAVETQYF. CDR3 coding DNA: TGTGCCAGCAGTGAAGTGGAGGGGGCGGTGGAGACCCAGTACTTC.